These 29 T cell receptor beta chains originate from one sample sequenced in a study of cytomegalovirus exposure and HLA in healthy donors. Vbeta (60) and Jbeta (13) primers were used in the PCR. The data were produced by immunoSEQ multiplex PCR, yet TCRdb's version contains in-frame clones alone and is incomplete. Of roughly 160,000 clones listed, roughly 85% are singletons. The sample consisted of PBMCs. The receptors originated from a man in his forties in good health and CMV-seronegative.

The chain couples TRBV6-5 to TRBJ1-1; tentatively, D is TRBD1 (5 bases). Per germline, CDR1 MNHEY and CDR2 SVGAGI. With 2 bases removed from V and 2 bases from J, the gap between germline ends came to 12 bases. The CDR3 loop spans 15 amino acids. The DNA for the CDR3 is TGTGCCAGCAGTTACGGGTCTCAGGGCAACACTGAAGCTTTCTTT. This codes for CASSYGSQGNTEAFF.

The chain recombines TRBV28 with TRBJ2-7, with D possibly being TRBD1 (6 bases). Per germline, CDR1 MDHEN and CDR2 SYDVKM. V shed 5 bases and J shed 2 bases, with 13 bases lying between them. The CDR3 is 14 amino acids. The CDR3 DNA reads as TGTGCCAGCAGTACAGTGACAGGAACCTACGAGCAGTACTTC. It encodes CASSTVTGTYEQYF.

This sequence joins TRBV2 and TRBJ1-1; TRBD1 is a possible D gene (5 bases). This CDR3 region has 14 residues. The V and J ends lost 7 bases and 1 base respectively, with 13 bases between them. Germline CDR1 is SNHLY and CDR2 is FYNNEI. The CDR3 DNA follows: TGTGCCAGCACCGACGACAGTTGGAACACTGAAGCTTTCTTT. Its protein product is CASTDDSWNTEAFF.

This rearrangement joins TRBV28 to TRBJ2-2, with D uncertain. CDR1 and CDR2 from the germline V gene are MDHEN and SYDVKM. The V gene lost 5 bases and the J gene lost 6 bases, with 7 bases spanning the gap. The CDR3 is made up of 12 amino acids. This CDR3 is CASSAMSGELFF. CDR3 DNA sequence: TGTGCCAGCAGTGCTATGTCCGGGGAGCTGTTTTTT.

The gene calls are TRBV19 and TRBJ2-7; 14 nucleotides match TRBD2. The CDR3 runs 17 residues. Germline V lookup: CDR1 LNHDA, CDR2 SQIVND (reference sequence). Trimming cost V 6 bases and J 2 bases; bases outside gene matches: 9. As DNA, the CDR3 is TGTGCCAGTAGGGGGACTAGCGGGGGAGGGAGGCCCTACGAGCAGTACTTC. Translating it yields CASRGTSGGGRPYEQYF.

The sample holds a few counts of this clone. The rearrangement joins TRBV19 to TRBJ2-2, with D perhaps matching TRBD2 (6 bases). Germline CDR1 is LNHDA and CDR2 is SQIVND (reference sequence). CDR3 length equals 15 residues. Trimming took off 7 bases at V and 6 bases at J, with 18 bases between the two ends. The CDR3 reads CASTPGGIGAGELFF. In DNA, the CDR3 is TGTGCCAGTACCCCGGGCGGGATTGGAGCCGGGGAGCTGTTTTTT.

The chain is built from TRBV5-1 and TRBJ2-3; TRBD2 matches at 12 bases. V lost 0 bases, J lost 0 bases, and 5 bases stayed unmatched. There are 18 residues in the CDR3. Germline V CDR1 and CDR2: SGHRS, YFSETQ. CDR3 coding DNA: TGCGCCAGCAGCTTGGAACTAGCGGGAGGCCCAAGCACAGATACGCAGTATTTT. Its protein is CASSLELAGGPSTDTQYF.

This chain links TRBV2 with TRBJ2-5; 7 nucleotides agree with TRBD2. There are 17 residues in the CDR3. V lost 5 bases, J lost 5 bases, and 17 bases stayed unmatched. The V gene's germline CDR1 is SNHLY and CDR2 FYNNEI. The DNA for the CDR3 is TGTGCCAGCAGTCCCGGGGAGGGATGGTTTCGGGGCGAGACCCAGTACTTC. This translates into CASSPGEGWFRGETQYF.

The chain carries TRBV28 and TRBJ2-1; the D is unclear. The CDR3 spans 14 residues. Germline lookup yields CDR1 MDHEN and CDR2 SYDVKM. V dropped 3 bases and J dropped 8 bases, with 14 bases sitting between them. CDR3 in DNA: TGTGCCAGCAGTTTGCTAGTTACTTTAGATGAGCAGTTCTTC. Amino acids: CASSLLVTLDEQFF.

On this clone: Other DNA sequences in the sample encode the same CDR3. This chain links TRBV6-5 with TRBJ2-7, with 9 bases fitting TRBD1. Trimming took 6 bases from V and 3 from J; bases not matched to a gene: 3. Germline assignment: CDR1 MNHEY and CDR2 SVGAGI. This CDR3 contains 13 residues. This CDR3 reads CASSWGQGYEQYF. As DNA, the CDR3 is TGTGCCAGCAGCTGGGGACAGGGCTACGAGCAGTACTTC.

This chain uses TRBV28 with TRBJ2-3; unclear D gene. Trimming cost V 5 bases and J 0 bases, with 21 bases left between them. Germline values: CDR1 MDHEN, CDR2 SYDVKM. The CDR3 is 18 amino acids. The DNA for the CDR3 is TGTGCCAGCAGTCCCCCAGGCGCCGTTGCAGCTAGCACAGATACGCAGTATTTT. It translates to CASSPPGAVAASTDTQYF. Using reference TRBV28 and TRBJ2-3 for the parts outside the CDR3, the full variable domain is DVKVTQSSRYLVKRTGEKVFLECVQDMDHENMFWYRQDPGLGLRLIYFSYDVKMKEKGDIPEGYSVSREKKERFSLILESASTNQTSMYLCASSPPGAVAASTDTQYFGPGTRLTVL.

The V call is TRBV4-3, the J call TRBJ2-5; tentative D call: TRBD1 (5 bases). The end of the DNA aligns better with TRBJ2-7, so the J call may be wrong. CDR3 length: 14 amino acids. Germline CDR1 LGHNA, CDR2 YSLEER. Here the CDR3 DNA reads TGCGCCAGCAGCCAAAGCCAGGGTTCGTACGAGCAGTACTTC. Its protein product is CASSQSQGSYEQYF.

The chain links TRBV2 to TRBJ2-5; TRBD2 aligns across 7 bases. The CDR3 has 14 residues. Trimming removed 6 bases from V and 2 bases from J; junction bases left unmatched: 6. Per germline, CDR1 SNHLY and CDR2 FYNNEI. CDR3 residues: CASRGGTSQETQYF. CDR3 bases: TGTGCCAGCAGGGGGGGGACTTCTCAAGAGACCCAGTACTTC.

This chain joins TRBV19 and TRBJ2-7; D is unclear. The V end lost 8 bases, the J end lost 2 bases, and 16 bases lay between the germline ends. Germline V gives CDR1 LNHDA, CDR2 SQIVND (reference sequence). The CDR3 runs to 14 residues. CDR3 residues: CASLGYPIPYEQYF. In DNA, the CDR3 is TGTGCCAGTCTCGGGTACCCGATCCCCTACGAGCAGTACTTC.

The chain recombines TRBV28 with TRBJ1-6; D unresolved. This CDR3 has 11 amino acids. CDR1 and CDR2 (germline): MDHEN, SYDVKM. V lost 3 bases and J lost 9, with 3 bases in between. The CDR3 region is CASSFGSPLHF. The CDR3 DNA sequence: TGTGCCAGCAGTTTCGGTTCACCCCTCCACTTT. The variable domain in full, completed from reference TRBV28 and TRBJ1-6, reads DVKVTQSSRYLVKRTGEKVFLECVQDMDHENMFWYRQDPGLGLRLIYFSYDVKMKEKGDIPEGYSVSREKKERFSLILESASTNQTSMYLCASSFGSPLHFGNGTRLTVT.

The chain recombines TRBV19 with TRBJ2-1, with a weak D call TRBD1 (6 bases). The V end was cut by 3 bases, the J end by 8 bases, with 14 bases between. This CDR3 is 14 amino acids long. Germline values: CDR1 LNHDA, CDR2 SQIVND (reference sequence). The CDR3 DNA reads TGTGCCAGTAGTATTGGGAATCAGGGGTATGAGCAGTTCTTC. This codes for CASSIGNQGYEQFF.

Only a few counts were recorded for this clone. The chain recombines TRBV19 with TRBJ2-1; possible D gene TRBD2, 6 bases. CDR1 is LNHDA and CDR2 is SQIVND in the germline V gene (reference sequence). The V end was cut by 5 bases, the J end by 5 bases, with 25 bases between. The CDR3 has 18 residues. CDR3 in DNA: TGTGCCAGTAGTGGGTCGGCGCTAGCGCGAAACCCAGACAATGAGCAGTTCTTC. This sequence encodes CASSGSALARNPDNEQFF. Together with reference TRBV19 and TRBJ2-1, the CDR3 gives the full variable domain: DGGITQSPKYLFRKEGQNVTLSCEQNLNHDAMYWYRQDPGQGLRLIYYSQIVNDFQKGDIAEGYSVSREKKESFPLTVTSAQKNPTAFYLCASSGSALARNPDNEQFFGPGTRLTVL.

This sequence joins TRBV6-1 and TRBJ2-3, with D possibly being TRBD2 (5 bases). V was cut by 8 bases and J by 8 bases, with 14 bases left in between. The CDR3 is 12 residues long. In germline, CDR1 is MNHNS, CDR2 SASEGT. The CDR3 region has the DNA TGTGCCAGCGGGAGAATAGCGACTACGCAGTATTTT. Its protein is CASGRIATTQYF.

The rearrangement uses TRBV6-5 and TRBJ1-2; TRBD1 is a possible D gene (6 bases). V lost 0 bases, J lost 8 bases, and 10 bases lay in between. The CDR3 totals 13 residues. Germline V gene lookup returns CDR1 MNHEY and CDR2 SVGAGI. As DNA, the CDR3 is TGTGCCAGCAGTTACTCGGGCAGGGGCGGCTACACCTTC. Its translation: CASSYSGRGGYTF.

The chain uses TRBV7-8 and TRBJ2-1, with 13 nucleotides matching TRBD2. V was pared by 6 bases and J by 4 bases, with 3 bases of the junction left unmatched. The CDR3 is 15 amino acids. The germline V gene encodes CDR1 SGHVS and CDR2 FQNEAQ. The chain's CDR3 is CASRRLAGGYNEQFF. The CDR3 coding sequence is TGTGCCAGCAGGCGACTAGCGGGAGGATACAATGAGCAGTTCTTC.

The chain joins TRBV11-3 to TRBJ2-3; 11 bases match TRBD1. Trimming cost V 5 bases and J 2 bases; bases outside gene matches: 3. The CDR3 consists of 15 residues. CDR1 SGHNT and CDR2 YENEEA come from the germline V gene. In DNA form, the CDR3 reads TGTGCCAGCAGCCGGGGACAGGGGGACACAGATACGCAGTATTTT. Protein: CASSRGQGDTDTQYF.

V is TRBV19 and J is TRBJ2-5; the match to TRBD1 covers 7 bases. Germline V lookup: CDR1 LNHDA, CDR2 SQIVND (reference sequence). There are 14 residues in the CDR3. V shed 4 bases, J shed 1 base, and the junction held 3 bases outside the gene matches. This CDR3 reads CASSKGTAQETQYF. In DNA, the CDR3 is TGTGCCAGTAGTAAAGGGACAGCCCAAGAGACCCAGTACTTC.

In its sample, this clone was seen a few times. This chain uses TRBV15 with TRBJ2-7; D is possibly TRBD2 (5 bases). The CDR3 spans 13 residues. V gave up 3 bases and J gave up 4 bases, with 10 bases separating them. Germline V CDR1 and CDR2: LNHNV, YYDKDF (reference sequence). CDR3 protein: CATSRGDRYEQYF. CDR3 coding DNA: TGTGCCACCAGCAGGGGAGATCGTTACGAGCAGTACTTC.

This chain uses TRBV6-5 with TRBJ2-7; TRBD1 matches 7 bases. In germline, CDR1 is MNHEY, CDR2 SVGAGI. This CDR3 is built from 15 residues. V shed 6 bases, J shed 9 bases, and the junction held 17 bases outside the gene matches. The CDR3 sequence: CASRADRVGPLGQYF. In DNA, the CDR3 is TGTGCCAGCAGGGCAGACAGGGTAGGCCCTCTCGGGCAGTACTTC.

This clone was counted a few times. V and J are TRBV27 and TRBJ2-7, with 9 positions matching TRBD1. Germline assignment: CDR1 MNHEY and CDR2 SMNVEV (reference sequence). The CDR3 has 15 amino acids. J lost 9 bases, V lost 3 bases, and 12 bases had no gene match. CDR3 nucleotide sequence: TGTGCCAGCAGTTTTGCGGGACAGGGATTTGCTACGCAGTACTTC. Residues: CASSFAGQGFATQYF.

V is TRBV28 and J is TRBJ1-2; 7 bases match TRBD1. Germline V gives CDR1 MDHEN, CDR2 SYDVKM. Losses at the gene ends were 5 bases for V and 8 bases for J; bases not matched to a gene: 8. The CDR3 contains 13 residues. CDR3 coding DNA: TGTGCCAGCAGTCCCGGACAGGCTGACGGCTACACCTTC. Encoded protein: CASSPGQADGYTF.

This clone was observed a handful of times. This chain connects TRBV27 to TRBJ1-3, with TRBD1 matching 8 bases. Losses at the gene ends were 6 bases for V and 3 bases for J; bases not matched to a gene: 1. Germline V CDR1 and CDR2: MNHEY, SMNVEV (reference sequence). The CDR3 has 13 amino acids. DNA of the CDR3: TGTGCCAGCAGGGGGACAGGTGGAAACACCATATATTTT. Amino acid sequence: CASRGTGGNTIYF.

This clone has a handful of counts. CDR3 region: CATKAGTGANQPQHF. The CDR3 nucleotides read TGTGCCACCAAAGCGGGAACAGGCGCCAATCAGCCCCAGCATTTT. V usage is TRBV15 and J usage is TRBJ1-5; D may be TRBD1 (5 bases). In germline, CDR1 is LNHNV, CDR2 YYDKDF (reference sequence). This CDR3 is built from 15 residues. V was pared by 7 bases and J by 3 bases, with 16 bases between.

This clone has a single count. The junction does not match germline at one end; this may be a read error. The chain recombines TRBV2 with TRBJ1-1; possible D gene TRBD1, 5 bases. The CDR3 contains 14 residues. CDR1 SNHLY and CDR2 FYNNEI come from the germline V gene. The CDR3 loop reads CASYDREFWTLWNF. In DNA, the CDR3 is TGTGCCAGCTATGATAGGGAATTTTGGACACTCTGGAATTTT. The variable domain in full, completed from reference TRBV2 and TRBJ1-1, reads EPEVTQTPSHQVTQMGQEVILRCVPISNHLYFYWYRQILGQKVEFLVSFYNNEISEKSEIFDDQFSVERPDGSNFTLKIRSTKLEDSAMYFCASYDREFWTLWNFGQGTRLTVV.